This TCR beta chain stems from a study of blood T cell repertoires in COVID-19. Some clones are missing from TCRdb's copy, which holds only in-frame ones; the method was immunoSEQ multiplex PCR. The repertoire includes some 530,000 clones, 88% of them detected once, and 6.5% to 9.5% sits in the top ten. Trimming took 3 bases from V and 1 from J, leaving 12 bases between them. The CDR3 loop spans 15 amino acids. Germline CDR1 is ENHRY and CDR2 is SYGVKD. Material for sequencing was PBMCs or T cells enriched from blood (not recorded which). This receptor was identified in a woman aged 60-75 years who had recovered from COVID-19. The genes are TRBV10-3 and TRBJ1-2; D unclear. The CDR3 is CAISDSKDNNYGYTF. CDR3 sequence (DNA): TGTGCCATCAGTGACTCTAAAGACAATAACTATGGCTACACCTTC.